This is a list of T cell receptor beta chains from one sample in a study of CD8+ T cells in alopecia areata. Here immunoSEQ multiplex PCR was the method, and the copy in TCRdb shows in-frame clones only, minus some. The profile shows under 300,000 clones, 50% to 75% of them singletons. Sample: CD4+ T cells sorted from blood, taken at week 52, from a patient treated with tofacitinib. The receptors shown here come from a human donor with alopecia areata. Both conserved end residues are part of each CDR3. D genes are given only for firm matches. Clone size is not always given. Where it is, it says once, few, many or a class for expanded clones.

>few|NA|TRBV6-5|TRBJ2-5
TGTGCCAGCAGTCAGGGGTACCAAGAGACCCAGTACTTC
CASSQGYQETQYF
>few|TRBD2|TRBV11-2|TRBJ2-7
TGTGCCAGCAGCACTCGGACTAGCAGCTCCTACGAGCAGTACTTC
CASSTRTSSSYEQYF
>once|NA|TRBV30|TRBJ1-5
TGTGCCTGGAGTCCTGTAGGGGCTCAAAATCAGCCCCAGCATTTT
CAWSPVGAQNQPQHF
>NA|NA|TRBV4-1|TRBJ2-7
TGCGCCAGCAGCCAAGTCCGGACAAATTACGAGCAGTACTTC
CASSQVRTNYEQYF
>NA|NA|TRBV9|TRBJ1-1
TGTGCCAGCAGCGTAGCCCCGATAGTCACTGAAGCTTTCTTT
CASSVAPIVTEAFF
>once|NA|TRBV5-6|TRBJ1-2
TGTGCCAGCAGCTTGGGACAACCGGTCTATGGCTACACCTTC
CASSLGQPVYGYTF
>NA|NA|TRBV7-9|TRBJ2-7
TGTGCCAGCAGCTTAGTGGCAGGGAAATCCTACGAGCAGTACTTC
CASSLVAGKSYEQYF
>NA|NA|TRBV27|TRBJ2-1
TGTGCCAGCAGTTTTAGGGGGGCCTTTTTCGATGAGCAGTTCTTC
CASSFRGAFFDEQFF
>NA|NA|TRBV6-1|TRBJ2-1
TGTGCCAGCAGTGAACGACTCAATGAGCAGTTCTTC
CASSERLNEQFF
>NA|NA|TRBV5-1|TRBJ2-6
TGCGCCAGCAGGCTAGGCAGGGATCCCCTTGGGGCCAACGTCCTGACTTTC
CASRLGRDPLGANVLTF
>NA|TRBD1|TRBV7-2|TRBJ2-3
TGTGCCAGCAGCTGGGACAGGGCCGCAGATACGCAGTATTTT
CASSWDRAADTQYF
>NA|NA|TRBV6-5|TRBJ1-2
TGTGCCAGCAGTTACTTACGGAAATTTGCCGCCGGCTACACCTTC
CASSYLRKFAAGYTF
>NA|NA|TRBV30|TRBJ2-7
TGTGCCTGGAGTCTCTCGTTTACCTACGAGCAGTACTTC
CAWSLSFTYEQYF
>NA|NA|TRBV29-1|TRBJ1-2
TGCAGCGTTGCATCGCAGGTCTATGGCTACACCTTC
CSVASQVYGYTF